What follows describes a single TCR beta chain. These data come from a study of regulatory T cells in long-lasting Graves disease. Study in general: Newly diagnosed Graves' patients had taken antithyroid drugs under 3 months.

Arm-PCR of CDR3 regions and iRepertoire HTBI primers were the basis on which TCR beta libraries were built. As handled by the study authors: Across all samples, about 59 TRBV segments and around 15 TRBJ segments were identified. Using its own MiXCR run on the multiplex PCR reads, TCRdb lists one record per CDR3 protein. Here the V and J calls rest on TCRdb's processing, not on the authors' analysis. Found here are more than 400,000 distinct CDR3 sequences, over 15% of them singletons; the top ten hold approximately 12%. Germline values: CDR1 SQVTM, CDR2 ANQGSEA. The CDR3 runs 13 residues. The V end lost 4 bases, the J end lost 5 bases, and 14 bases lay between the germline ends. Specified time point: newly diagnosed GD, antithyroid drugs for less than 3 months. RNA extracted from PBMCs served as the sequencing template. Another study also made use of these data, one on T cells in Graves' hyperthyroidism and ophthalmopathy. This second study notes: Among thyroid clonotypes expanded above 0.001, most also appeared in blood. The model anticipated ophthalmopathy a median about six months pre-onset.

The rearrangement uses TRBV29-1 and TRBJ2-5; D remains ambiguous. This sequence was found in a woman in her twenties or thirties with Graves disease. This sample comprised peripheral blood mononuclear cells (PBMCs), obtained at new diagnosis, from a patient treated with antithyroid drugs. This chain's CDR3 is CSVVGWVRETQYF. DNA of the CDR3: TGCAGCGTTGTAGGCTGGGTCAGGGAGACCCAGTACTTC.